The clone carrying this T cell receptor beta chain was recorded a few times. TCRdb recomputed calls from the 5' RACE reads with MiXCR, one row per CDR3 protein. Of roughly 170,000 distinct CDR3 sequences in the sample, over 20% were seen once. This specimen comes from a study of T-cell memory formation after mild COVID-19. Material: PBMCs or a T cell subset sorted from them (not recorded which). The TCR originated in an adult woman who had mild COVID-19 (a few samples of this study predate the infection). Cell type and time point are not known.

CDR3 amino acids: CASSPVDPGASGSIDTQYF. The DNA for the CDR3 is TGTGCCAGCAGCCCAGTAGATCCGGGAGCTAGCGGGAGTATAGATACGCAGTATTTT. The chain combines TRBV28 with TRBJ2-3; the match to TRBD2 covers 10 bases. The V gene's germline CDR1 is MDHEN and CDR2 SYDVKM. The CDR3 runs to 19 residues. The J segment lost 5 bases and the V segment lost 6 bases, leaving 20 bases of the junction unmatched.